This T cell receptor beta chain appears in the sequencing data of a study of shared clonotypes between healthy human individuals. In the study overall: Three CD4 naive, three CD4 memory, two CD8 naive and one CD8 memory plate were used per donor.

Worth noting for this clone: What it recognizes is unknown.

Free of recent acute infections or vaccinations, the donors were healthy HIV-negative adults. When replicate PCRs were run on sorted subsets, they used about 220 ng DNA, tens of thousands of T cell genomes. TCRdb's table, derived via immunoSEQ multiplex PCR, lists solely in-frame clones and lacks some. Here the sample spans over 1.5 million clones, nearly 99% being singletons. The length of the CDR3 is 14 residues. Between the trimmed V and J ends, which lost 2 bases and 4 bases, there was a span of 9 bases. Germline CDR1 SGHDT, CDR2 YYEEEE. The study, taken as a whole, reports: Estimated clonotype richness was generally higher in naive than memory subsets.

Input material: naive CD4+ T cells sorted from blood. As to subset: CD45RA+ positively selected. The clonotype was recovered from a man younger than 45 in good health. This sequence joins TRBV5-6 and TRBJ1-4, with D tentatively TRBD1 (6 bases). The CDR3 nucleotides are TGTGCCAGCAGCTTTGGACAGATTAATGAAAAACTGTTTTTT. Translating it yields CASSFGQINEKLFF. The full variable domain, with the rest looked up from reference TRBV5-6 and TRBJ1-4, is DAGVTQSPTHLIKTRGQQVTLRCSPKSGHDTVSWYQQALGQGPQFIFQYYEEEERQRGNFPDRFSGHQFPNYSSELNVNALLLGDSALYLCASSFGQINEKLFFGSGTQLSVL.